This TCR beta chain is from a study of blood T cell repertoires in COVID-19. Study background: The United States, Italy and Spain were the sources of the acute and convalescent COVID-19 samples. T cells, B-cell-depleted T cells, or PBMCs provided the cDNA or gDNA that served as material.

Enrolled during active infection, Seattle patients were then followed longitudinally. The V end lost 3 bases, the J end lost 1 base, and 6 bases lay between the germline ends. This CDR3 comprises 13 residues. The germline V gene has CDR1 SEHNR and CDR2 FQNEAQ (reference sequence). Under the authors' procedure: Reference gene primer amplification in the assay estimated nucleated cell counts. TCRdb's copy holds only in-frame clones and misses some; the assay was immunoSEQ multiplex PCR. V and J calls and clone size are as listed in that table; D and trimming were resolved from the DNA. The profile shows 300,000 to 450,000 clones, 87% of them singletons.

The gene calls are TRBV7-9 and TRBJ2-5, with D unclear. The sequence came from a woman aged 30 to 39 with COVID-19, enrolled during active disease. Sequencing input: peripheral blood. CDR3 nucleotides: TGTGCCAGCAGCTTCCCAGGCCAAGAGACCCAGTACTTC. Translated, it gives CASSFPGQETQYF.